The 4 T cell receptor beta chains reported below all come from one sample, sequenced in a study of graft-versus-host responses after intestinal transplantation. Sequenced by immunoSEQ multiplex PCR; TCRdb stores in-frame clones only, minus some. This table has about 64,000 clones, around nine tenths appearing once. Here the sequenced sample was bone marrow, taken around 730 days after intestinal transplantation. The origin of the receptors is a human patient who received an intestinal transplant, so some T cells may come from the graft donor.

The chain combines TRBV5-1 with TRBJ2-3; D ambiguous. CDR1 SGHRS and CDR2 YFSETQ come from the germline V gene. V lost 5 bases to trimming and J lost 4 bases, with 11 bases between them. There are 13 residues in the CDR3. The CDR3 DNA is TGCGCCAGCAGGGCACAAGGTGCAGATACGCAGTATTTT. This translates into CASRAQGADTQYF.

This chain joins TRBV27 and TRBJ2-2; 11 nucleotides match TRBD1. Germline V CDR1 and CDR2: MNHEY, SMNVEV (reference sequence). The CDR3 is 15 residues long. Losses at the gene ends were 2 bases for V and 6 bases for J; bases not matched to a gene: 2. The CDR3 region is CASSLAGQGAGELFF. The CDR3 nucleotides are TGTGCCAGCAGTTTAGCGGGACAGGGGGCCGGGGAGCTGTTTTTT.

The V call is TRBV6-5, the J call TRBJ1-2; 7 nucleotides line up with TRBD1. In germline, CDR1 is MNHEY, CDR2 SVGAGI. V trimming: 7 bases; J trimming: 5 bases; junction bases outside the gene matches: 10. The CDR3 consists of 14 residues. The CDR3 region has the DNA TGTGCCAGCAAGAGACAGGGCTTAAATTATGGCTACACCTTC. Its protein is CASKRQGLNYGYTF.

Regarding this clone: The same CDR3 is also encoded by other DNA sequences in this sample. The V and J genes are TRBV30 and TRBJ1-2; D ambiguous. Germline CDR1 reads GTSNPN; CDR2 reads SVGIG (reference sequence). The CDR3 has 14 amino acids. Between the trimmed V and J ends, which lost 3 bases and 3 bases, there was a span of 14 bases. DNA of the CDR3: TGTGCCTGGAGCTTGGCGGATTATTACTATGGCTACACCTTC. It translates to CAWSLADYYYGYTF.